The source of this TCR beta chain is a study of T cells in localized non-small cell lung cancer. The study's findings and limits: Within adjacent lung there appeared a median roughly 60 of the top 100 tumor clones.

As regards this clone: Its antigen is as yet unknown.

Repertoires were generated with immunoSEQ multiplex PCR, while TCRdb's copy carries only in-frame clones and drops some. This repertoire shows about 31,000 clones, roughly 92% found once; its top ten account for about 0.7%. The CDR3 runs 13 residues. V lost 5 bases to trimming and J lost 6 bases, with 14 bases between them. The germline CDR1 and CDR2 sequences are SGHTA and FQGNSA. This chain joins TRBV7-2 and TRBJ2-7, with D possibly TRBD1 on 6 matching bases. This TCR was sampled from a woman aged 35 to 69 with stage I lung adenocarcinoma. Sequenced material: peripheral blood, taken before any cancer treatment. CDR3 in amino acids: CASSPRQAGEQYF. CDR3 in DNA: TGTGCCAGCAGCCCCCGACAGGCGGGCGAGCAGTACTTC.